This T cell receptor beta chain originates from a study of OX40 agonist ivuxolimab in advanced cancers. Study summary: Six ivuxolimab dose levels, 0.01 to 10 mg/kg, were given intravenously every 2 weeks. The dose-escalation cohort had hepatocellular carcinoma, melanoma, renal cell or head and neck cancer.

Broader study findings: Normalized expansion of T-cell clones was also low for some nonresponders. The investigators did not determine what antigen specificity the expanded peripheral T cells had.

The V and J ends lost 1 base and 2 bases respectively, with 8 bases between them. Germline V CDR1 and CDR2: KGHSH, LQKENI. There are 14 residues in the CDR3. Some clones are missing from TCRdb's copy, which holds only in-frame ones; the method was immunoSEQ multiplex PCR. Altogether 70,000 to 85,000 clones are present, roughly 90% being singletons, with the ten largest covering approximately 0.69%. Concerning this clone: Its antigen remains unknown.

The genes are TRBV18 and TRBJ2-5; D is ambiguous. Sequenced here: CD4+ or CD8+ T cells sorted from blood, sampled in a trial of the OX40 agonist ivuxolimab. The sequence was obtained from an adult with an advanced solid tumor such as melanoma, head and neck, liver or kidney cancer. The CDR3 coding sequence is TGTGCCAGCTCACCACAGAACGGGCAAGAGACCCAGTACTTC. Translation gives CASSPQNGQETQYF.